The next 20 T cell receptor beta chains were all read from a single sample in a study of CD8 T cells in Susac syndrome. RNA, at about 0.45 to 1 ug, was reverse transcribed with random hexamers. TCRdb used MiXCR to reprocess the immunoSEQ multiplex PCR reads, holding one entry per CDR3 protein. The sample contains 120,000 or so distinct CDR3 sequences, over 90% of which appear only once. Material for sequencing was CD4+ T cells from PBMCs. The receptors were sampled from a human donor with Susac syndrome.

A single count supports this clonotype. This CDR3 is CASRRVNTEAFF. The CDR3 nucleotides read TGTGCCAGCAGACGTGTGAACACTGAAGCTTTCTTT. The chain couples TRBV6-5 to TRBJ1-1; D gene ambiguous. The ends were cut back, 6 bases at V and 0 bases at J, with 5 bases in the middle. Germline CDR1 is MNHEY and CDR2 is SVGAGI. This CDR3 spans 12 amino acids.

V is TRBV3-1 and J is TRBJ1-2; no clear D. The V end lost 0 bases, the J end lost 7 bases, and 6 bases lay between the germline ends. This CDR3 has 12 residues. The germline gives CDR1 LGHDT, CDR2 YNNKEL (reference sequence). CDR3 in DNA: TGTGCCAGCAGCCAAGACAGGTCTGGCTACACCTTC. It translates to CASSQDRSGYTF.

This chain links TRBV6-5 with TRBJ2-1; D not certain. Germline V gene sequence: CDR1 MNHEY, CDR2 SVGAGI. V dropped 0 bases and J dropped 10 bases, with 13 bases sitting between them. The CDR3 length is 14 residues. The CDR3 nucleotides read TGTGCCAGCAGTTACTCTGCAGGTTGGAACGAGCAGTTCTTC. This translates into CASSYSAGWNEQFF.

V usage is TRBV30 and J usage is TRBJ2-3, with a weak D call TRBD2 (6 bases). CDR1 and CDR2 (germline): GTSNPN, SVGIG (reference sequence). The germline V and J ends were trimmed by 2 bases and 2 bases, with 20 bases remaining between them. This CDR3 has 17 amino acids. CDR3 nucleotides: TGTGCCTGGAGTAATTTAGTCTTGCGGGACGACACAGATACGCAGTATTTT. Its translation: CAWSNLVLRDDTDTQYF.

The J gene is TRBJ1-1, the V gene TRBV29-1, with a tentative D call TRBD1 (5 bases). Germline V gene data show CDR1 as SQVTM and CDR2 as ANQGSEA. This CDR3 has 11 residues. V was clipped by 6 bases and J by 3 bases, with 8 bases between them. CDR3 sequence (DNA): TGCAGCGTCAGGGAGTACACTGAAGCTTTCTTT. It codes for CSVREYTEAFF.

The CDR3 DNA follows: TGCGCCAGCAGCTTGGGACAGGGAAAAGAGACCCAGTACTTC. This codes for CASSLGQGKETQYF. The rearrangement links TRBV5-1 to TRBJ2-5; 7 positions agree with TRBD1. There are 14 residues in the CDR3. Looked up from germline, CDR1 is SGHRS and CDR2 is YFSETQ. V gave up 0 bases and J gave up 3 bases; unmatched junction bases: 2. Full variable domain (missing parts from reference TRBV5-1 and TRBJ2-5): KAGVTQTPRYLIKTRGQQVTLSCSPISGHRSVSWYQQTPGQGLQFLFEYFSETQRNKGNFPGRFSGRQFSNSRSEMNVSTLELGDSALYLCASSLGQGKETQYFGPGTRLLVL.

J is TRBJ2-2 and V is TRBV9; the D is unclear. This CDR3 comprises 13 residues. Trimming took off 3 bases at V and 6 bases at J, with 9 bases between the two ends. Germline CDR1 and CDR2: SGDLS and YYNGEE. In DNA, the CDR3 is TGTGCCAGCAGCGAATTACCGGCCGGGGAGCTGTTTTTT. It yields the protein CASSELPAGELFF.

The chain has TRBV6-5 and TRBJ1-2, with D perhaps matching TRBD1 (5 bases). The CDR3 has 14 amino acids. V lost 7 bases, J lost 4 bases, and 16 bases lay in between. Germline CDR1 and CDR2: MNHEY and SVGAGI. For the CDR3, the DNA is TGTGCCAGCATCGCCCCGACAGCTCCCTATGGCTACACCTTC. This codes for CASIAPTAPYGYTF.

The chain has TRBV5-6 and TRBJ1-5, with TRBD1 identical over 7 bases. This CDR3 has 14 residues. V was pared by 0 bases and J by 5 bases, with 2 bases of the junction left unmatched. Germline CDR1 and CDR2: SGHDT and YYEEEE. CDR3 nucleotides: TGTGCCAGCAGCTTGGGACAGGGTGATCAGCCCCAGCATTTT. Translation gives CASSLGQGDQPQHF.

This chain's CDR3 is CASSQQGDRQPQHF. As DNA, the CDR3 is TGTGCCAGCAGCCAACAGGGCGATCGTCAGCCCCAGCATTTT. The J gene is TRBJ1-5, the V gene TRBV3-1; maybe TRBD1 (5 bases). The V gene's germline CDR1 is LGHDT and CDR2 YNNKEL (reference sequence). The V gene lost 2 bases and the J gene lost 6 bases, with 11 bases spanning the gap. The CDR3 spans 14 residues.

CDR3 nucleotides: TGTGCCAGCAGTCGGGATCTAGCGGAGGAGACCCAGTACTTC. Encoded protein: CASSRDLAEETQYF. The V and J genes are TRBV7-2 and TRBJ2-5; the match to TRBD2 covers 7 bases. The germline V gene has CDR1 SGHTA and CDR2 FQGNSA. The J segment lost 5 bases and the V segment lost 6 bases, leaving 9 bases of the junction unmatched. The CDR3 runs to 14 residues.

V is TRBV20-1 and J is TRBJ2-1; D uncertain. Germline CDR1 and CDR2: DFQATT and SNEGSKA (reference sequence). The CDR3 has 14 amino acids. With 3 bases removed from V and 0 bases from J, the gap between germline ends came to 9 bases. CDR3 coding DNA: TGCAGTGCTAGGGTCTCAAGCTCCTACAATGAGCAGTTCTTC. It translates to CSARVSSSYNEQFF.

V usage is TRBV6-5 and J usage is TRBJ1-1; 9 nucleotides agree with TRBD1. The CDR3 totals 14 residues. The trim removed 4 bases at V and 5 bases at J, leaving 5 bases unmatched. Germline V gene data show CDR1 as MNHEY and CDR2 as SVGAGI. The CDR3 reads CASSFRDRVTEAFF. CDR3 DNA: TGTGCCAGCAGTTTCCGGGACAGGGTGACTGAAGCTTTCTTT.

This chain connects TRBV18 to TRBJ1-1; D not certain. V shed 3 bases and J shed 0 bases, with 5 bases lying between them. CDR1 and CDR2 (germline): KGHSH, LQKENI. The length of the CDR3 is 13 residues. In nucleotides, the CDR3 is TGTGCCAGCTCACCCAGCCTGAACACTGAAGCTTTCTTT. It specifies CASSPSLNTEAFF.

The chain couples TRBV5-1 to TRBJ1-2, with a possible D match to TRBD1 (5 bases). V lost 4 bases and J lost 3, with 16 bases in between. The CDR3 runs to 15 residues. Germline CDR1 and CDR2: SGHRS and YFSETQ. The CDR3 nucleotides read TGCGCCAGCAGCAAGGACGGCGTACAGGACTATGGCTACACCTTC. Its translation: CASSKDGVQDYGYTF.

This clonotype was recorded once. The chain has TRBV5-1 and TRBJ1-1; D perhaps matches TRBD1 (6 bases). Germline V gene sequence: CDR1 SGHRS, CDR2 YFSETQ. The CDR3 is made up of 16 amino acids. Trimming took 1 base from V and 1 from J, leaving 14 bases between them. DNA of the CDR3: TGCGCCAGCAGCTTGTGGATTGACAGGAGGAACACTGAAGCTTTCTTT. As protein: CASSLWIDRRNTEAFF.

The chain links TRBV3-1 to TRBJ2-7; the D gene is possibly TRBD2 (6 bases). Deletions cut 3 bases from V and 5 bases from J, with 23 bases between. Germline V lookup: CDR1 LGHDT, CDR2 YNNKEL (reference sequence). This CDR3 is built from 17 residues. The CDR3 sequence is CASSHRLVMARGDEQYF. The CDR3 DNA is TGTGCCAGCAGCCACAGACTAGTTATGGCCCGCGGGGACGAGCAGTACTTC.

This rearrangement joins TRBV29-1 to TRBJ2-2; tentative D call: TRBD1 (7 bases). CDR1 is SQVTM, CDR2 ANQGSEA, per germline. V lost 6 bases and J lost 5, with 13 bases in between. The CDR3 extends over 13 amino acids. The CDR3: CSVAGQLTGELFF. Here the CDR3 DNA reads TGCAGCGTCGCGGGACAGTTGACCGGGGAGCTGTTTTTT.

This clonotype was seen just once. CDR3 nucleotide sequence: TGTGCCAGCAGTTACTCGAGACAGGCGATGAACACTGAAGCTTTCTTT. Translation: CASSYSRQAMNTEAFF. The rearrangement links TRBV6-6 to TRBJ1-1, with D perhaps matching TRBD1 (6 bases). The CDR3 sequence is 16 residues long. V was clipped by 0 bases and J by 0 bases, with 11 bases between them. Germline CDR1 MNHNY, CDR2 SVGAGI (reference sequence).

This clonotype was found once. This chain joins TRBV3-1 and TRBJ1-1; D perhaps matches TRBD1 (5 bases). CDR1 is LGHDT and CDR2 is YNNKEL in the germline V gene (reference sequence). The CDR3 consists of 15 residues. V was cut by 1 base and J by 4 bases, with 13 bases left in between. The CDR3 DNA reads as TGTGCCAGCAGCCAAGCGTTAGGGGCGCCCACTGAAGCTTTCTTT. It is translated as CASSQALGAPTEAFF.